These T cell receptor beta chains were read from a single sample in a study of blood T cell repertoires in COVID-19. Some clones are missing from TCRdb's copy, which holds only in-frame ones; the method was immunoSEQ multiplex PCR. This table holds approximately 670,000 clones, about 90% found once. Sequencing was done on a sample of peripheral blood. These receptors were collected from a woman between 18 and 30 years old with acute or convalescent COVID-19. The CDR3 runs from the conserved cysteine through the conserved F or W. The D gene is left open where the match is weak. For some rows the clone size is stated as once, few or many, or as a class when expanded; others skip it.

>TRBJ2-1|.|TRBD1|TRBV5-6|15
CASSRFSAGGNEQFF
TGTGCCAGCAGCAGATTTAGTGCAGGGGGCAATGAGCAGTTCTTC
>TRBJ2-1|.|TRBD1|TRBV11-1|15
CASSLATDRGTEQFF
TGTGCCAGCAGCTTAGCGACGGACAGGGGGACTGAGCAGTTCTTC
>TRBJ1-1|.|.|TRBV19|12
CAGQGGAQGAFF
TGTGCCGGGCAAGGGGGAGCTCAGGGGGCTTTCTTT
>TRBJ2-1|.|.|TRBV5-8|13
CASSFPPVRPRVF
TGTGCCAGCAGCTTCCCTCCGGTGAGGCCCAGGGTCTTC
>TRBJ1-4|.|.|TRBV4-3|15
CASSLWTGFNEKLFF
TGCGCCAGCAGCCTCTGGACGGGATTCAATGAAAAACTGTTTTTT
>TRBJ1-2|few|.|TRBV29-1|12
CSVGVNNYGYTF
TGCAGCGTTGGCGTCAACAACTATGGCTACACCTTC
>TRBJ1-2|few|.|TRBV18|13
CASSPDSQNGYTF
TGTGCCAGCTCACCGGACAGCCAGAATGGCTACACCTTC
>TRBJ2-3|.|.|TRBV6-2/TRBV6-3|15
CASSYFQGGADTQYF
TGTGCCAGCAGTTACTTCCAGGGGGGAGCAGATACGCAGTATTTT
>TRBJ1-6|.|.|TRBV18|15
CASSLWAGRESPLHF
TGTGCCAGCTCACTGTGGGCAGGACGGGAGTCACCCCTCCACTTT
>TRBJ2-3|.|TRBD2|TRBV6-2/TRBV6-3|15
CASSSGTSPVGTQYF
TGTGCCAGCAGTTCCGGGACTAGCCCTGTGGGTACGCAGTATTTT
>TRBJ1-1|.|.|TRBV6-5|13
CASRKGENTEAFF
TGTGCCAGCCGGAAGGGAGAGAACACTGAAGCTTTCTTT
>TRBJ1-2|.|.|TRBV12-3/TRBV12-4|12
CASTYRGYGYTF
TGTGCCAGCACCTACCGAGGGTACGGCTACACCTTC
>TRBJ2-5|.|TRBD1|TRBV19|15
CASSRRGRVEETQYF
TGTGCCAGTAGTAGAAGGGGGCGGGTGGAAGAGACCCAGTACTTC
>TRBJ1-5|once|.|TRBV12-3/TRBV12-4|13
CASRARGGGPQHF
TGTGCCAGCAGAGCCAGGGGTGGTGGTCCCCAGCATTTT
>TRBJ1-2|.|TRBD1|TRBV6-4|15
CASSPGTGGEYGYTF
TGTGCCAGCAGCCCCGGGACAGGGGGGGAATATGGCTACACCTTC
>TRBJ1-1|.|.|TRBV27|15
CASSLSFRVYTEAFF
TGTGCCAGCAGTTTATCGTTCAGGGTCTACACTGAAGCTTTCTTT
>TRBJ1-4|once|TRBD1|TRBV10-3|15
CAISESGQGSEKLFF
TGTGCCATCAGTGAGTCCGGACAGGGGAGTGAAAAACTGTTTTTT
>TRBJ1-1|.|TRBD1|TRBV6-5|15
CASREWTGGNTEAFF
TGTGCCAGCAGGGAGTGGACAGGGGGGAACACTGAAGCTTTCTTT
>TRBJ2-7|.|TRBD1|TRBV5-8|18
CASSRFPGGSPGDYEQYF
TGTGCCAGCAGCCGGTTTCCAGGGGGCTCACCCGGGGACTACGAGCAGTACTTC
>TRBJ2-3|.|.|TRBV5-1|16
CASSPTSLSGGDTQYF
TGCGCCAGCAGCCCTACGTCGCTATCCGGTGGAGATACGCAGTATTTT
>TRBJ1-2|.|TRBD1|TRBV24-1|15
CATSDPTQGYYGYTF
TGTGCCACCAGTGATCCTACACAGGGGTACTATGGCTACACCTTC
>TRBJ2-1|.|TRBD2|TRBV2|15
CASNLLAGSYNEQFF
TGTGCCAGCAATTTACTAGCGGGCTCCTACAATGAGCAGTTCTTC
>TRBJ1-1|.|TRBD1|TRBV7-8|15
CASSLSGQGNTEAFF
TGTGCCAGCAGCCTTTCCGGACAGGGGAACACTGAAGCTTTCTTT
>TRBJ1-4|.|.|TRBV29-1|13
CSVAQATNEKLFF
TGCAGCGTTGCACAGGCAACTAATGAAAAACTGTTTTTT
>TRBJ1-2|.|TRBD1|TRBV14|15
CASSQRQGVALGYTF
TGTGCCAGCAGCCAAAGACAGGGTGTGGCGTTGGGCTACACCTTC
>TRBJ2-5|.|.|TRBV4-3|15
CASSQESGVDETQYF
TGCGCCAGCAGCCAAGAGTCAGGGGTGGATGAGACCCAGTACTTC